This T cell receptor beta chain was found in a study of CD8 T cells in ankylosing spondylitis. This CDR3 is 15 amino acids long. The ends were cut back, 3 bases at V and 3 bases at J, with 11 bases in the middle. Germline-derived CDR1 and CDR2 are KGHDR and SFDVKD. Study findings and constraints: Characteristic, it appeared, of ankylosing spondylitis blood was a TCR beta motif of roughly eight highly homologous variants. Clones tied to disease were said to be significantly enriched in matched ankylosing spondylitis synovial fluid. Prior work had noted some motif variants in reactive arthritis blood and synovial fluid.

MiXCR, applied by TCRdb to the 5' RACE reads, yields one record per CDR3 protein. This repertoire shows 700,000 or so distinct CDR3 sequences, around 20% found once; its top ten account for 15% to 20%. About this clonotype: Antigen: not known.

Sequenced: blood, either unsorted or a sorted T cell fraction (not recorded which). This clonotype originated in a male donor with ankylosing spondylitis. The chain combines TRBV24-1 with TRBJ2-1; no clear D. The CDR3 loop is CATSDNSGLYNEQFF. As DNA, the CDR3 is TGTGCCACCAGTGATAATTCAGGCCTCTACAATGAGCAGTTCTTC.